This T cell receptor beta chain was recovered during a study of blood T cell repertoires in COVID-19. As for the study in general: Samples taken during acute and convalescent COVID-19 were collected in the United States, Italy and Spain. The analysed material was cDNA or gDNA that came from T cells, B-cell-depleted T cells, or PBMCs.

Germline CDR1 KGHSH, CDR2 LQKENI. V shed 3 bases, J shed 7 bases, and the junction held 18 bases outside the gene matches. The CDR3 has 20 amino acids. As originally analysed: Cell counts per sample came from amplifying reference gene primers. Repertoires were generated with immunoSEQ multiplex PCR, while TCRdb's copy carries only in-frame clones and drops some. The DNA gave D and trimming, while V, J and clone size come from that table. The sample lists 75,000 to 90,000 clones; roughly 80% were seen once. The chain is built from TRBV18 and TRBJ2-2; 12 positions match TRBD2. Sample: peripheral blood. This sequence was found in a woman in her 70s with acute or convalescent COVID-19. CDR3 coding DNA: TGTGCCAGCTCACCTCTCGGACTAGCGGGGCGACTGCGGTTTGGCGGGGAGCTGTTTTTT. As protein: CASSPLGLAGRLRFGGELFF.